Listed here is a single T cell receptor beta chain. These data belong to a study of shared clonotypes between healthy human individuals. V shed 4 bases and J shed 0 bases, with 16 bases lying between them. CDR1 is MNHNS and CDR2 is SASEGT in the germline V gene. This CDR3 comprises 17 residues. Sequencing was performed with immunoSEQ multiplex PCR; in TCRdb, only in-frame clones are kept and a portion is missing. The sample contains hundreds of thousands of clones, 90% to 98% of which appear only once. Sequenced: memory CD8+ T cells sorted from blood. Specified subset: CD45RO+ cells pooled with CCR7-negative TemRA cells. The source of this sequence is a young man in good health. The chain carries TRBV6-1 and TRBJ2-1; D is tentatively TRBD1 or TRBD2 (5 bases each). The DNA of the CDR3 is TGTGCCAGCAGTGTAAGGGGACCATATAGCTCCTACAATGAGCAGTTCTTC. Encoded protein: CASSVRGPYSSYNEQFF.